This T cell receptor (beta chain) was captured by sequencing in a study of PD-L1 blockade in urothelial cancer. The wider study: From 0 to 3 prior chemotherapy regimens had been given to the patients. Investigators checked blood 3 weeks (second dose) and 6 weeks after treatment start. The median number of T cells present in blood samples was 141,255.

In regard to this clone: This same CDR3 is encoded by further DNA sequences in the sample.

The CDR3 has 13 residues. The germline V and J ends were trimmed by 6 bases and 3 bases, with 11 bases remaining between them. Germline CDR1 reads SGHTA; CDR2 reads FQGTGA. Described time point: pretreatment peripheral blood. The study enrolled patients with locally advanced or metastatic urothelial carcinoma. Profiling relied on immunoSEQ multiplex PCR, and the TCRdb table lists in-frame clones only, not all of them. This table has more than 90,000 clones, around nine tenths appearing once. This chain uses TRBV7-3 with TRBJ1-1; D is possibly TRBD1 (5 bases). The sample here was PBMCs, taken around atezolizumab (anti-PD-L1) treatment. The receptor was isolated from a man between 60 and 75 years old with urothelial cancer. This CDR3 is CASSRGEDTEAFF. The CDR3 DNA is TGTGCCAGCAGTAGAGGGGAGGACACTGAAGCTTTCTTT.